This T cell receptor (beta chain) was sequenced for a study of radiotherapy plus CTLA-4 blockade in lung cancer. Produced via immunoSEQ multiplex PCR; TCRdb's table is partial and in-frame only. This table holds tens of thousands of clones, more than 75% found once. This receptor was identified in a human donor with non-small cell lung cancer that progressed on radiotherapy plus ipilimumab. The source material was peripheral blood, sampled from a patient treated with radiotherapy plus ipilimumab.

The CDR3 DNA follows: TGTGCCAGCAGGCTGGACCGCGCGTATGGCTACACCTTC. It is translated as CASRLDRAYGYTF. This rearrangement joins TRBV6-1 to TRBJ1-2; D call uncertain. With 6 bases removed from V and 5 bases from J, the gap between germline ends came to 13 bases. The CDR3 consists of 13 residues. From germline, CDR1 is MNHNS and CDR2 SASEGT.